This T cell receptor (beta chain) was observed in a study of CD8 T cells in ankylosing spondylitis. Trimming took 4 bases from V and 2 from J; bases not matched to a gene: 4. The CDR3 is made up of 14 amino acids. The germline V gene has CDR1 SGHTA and CDR2 FQGNSA. Researchers built TCR beta libraries using quantitative 5'-RACE with molecular barcodes. In TCRdb, the 5' RACE reads were re-called with MiXCR into one record per CDR3 protein. The data show fewer than 550,000 distinct CDR3 sequences, with about 5% seen just once and roughly 3.5% held by the top ten. Broader study findings: From matched ankylosing spondylitis synovial fluid, disease-linked clones were reportedly recovered at significantly enriched levels. Earlier authors reported some of these motif variants in reactive arthritis synovial fluid and blood. Roughly 8 highly homologous variants formed a TCR beta motif that appeared characteristic of ankylosing spondylitis blood.

This clonotype was seen more than once but under ten times. Its antigen is currently unknown. The sequenced material came from blood, either unsorted or a sorted T cell fraction (not recorded which). The chain recombines TRBV7-2 with TRBJ2-5; 7 bases line up with TRBD1. The TCR originated in a male donor with ankylosing spondylitis. CDR3 in DNA: TGTGCCAGCAGCTCCTTACAGGGGCAAGAGACCCAGTACTTC. It encodes CASSSLQGQETQYF. The entire variable domain, with the rest obtained from reference TRBV7-2 and TRBJ2-5, is as follows: GAGVSQSPSNKVTEKGKDVELRCDPISGHTALYWYRQSLGQGLEFLIYFQGNSAPDKSGLPSDRFSAERTGGSVSTLTIQRTQQEDSAVYLCASSSLQGQETQYFGPGTRLLVL.